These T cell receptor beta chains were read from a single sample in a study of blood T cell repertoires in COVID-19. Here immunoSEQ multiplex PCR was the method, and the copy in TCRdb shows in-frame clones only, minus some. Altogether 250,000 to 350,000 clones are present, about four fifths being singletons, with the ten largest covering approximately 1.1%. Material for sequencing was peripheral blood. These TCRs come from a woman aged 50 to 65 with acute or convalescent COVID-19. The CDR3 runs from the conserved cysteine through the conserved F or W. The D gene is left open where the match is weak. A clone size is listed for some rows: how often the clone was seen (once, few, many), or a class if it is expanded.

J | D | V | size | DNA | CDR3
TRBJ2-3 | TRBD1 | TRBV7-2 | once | TGTGCCAGCAAAATGGGACAGGTCTCACGAGATACGCAGTATTTT | CASKMGQVSRDTQYF
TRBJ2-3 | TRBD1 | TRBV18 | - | TGTGCCAGCTCACCATCCCCGGCAGGGGGAACAGATACGCAGTATTTT | CASSPSPAGGTDTQYF
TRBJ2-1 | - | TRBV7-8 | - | TGTGCCAGCAGCTTGGTAGCGCCCTACAATGAGCAGTTCTTC | CASSLVAPYNEQFF
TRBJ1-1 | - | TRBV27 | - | TGTGCCAGCAGTTTATCGGGTGGGCGGAACACTGAAGCTTTCTTT | CASSLSGGRNTEAFF
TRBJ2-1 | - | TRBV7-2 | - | TGTGCCAGCAGCTTTCGGGGAGGAGGTAAGGAGCAGTTCTTC | CASSFRGGGKEQFF
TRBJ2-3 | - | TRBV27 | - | TGTGCCAGCAGTTTATTTAGCTTCGTCGGATCCACAGATACGCAGTATTTT | CASSLFSFVGSTDTQYF
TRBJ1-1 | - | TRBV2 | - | TGTGCCAGCAGTGACAGGCTGAACACTGAAGCTTTCTTT | CASSDRLNTEAFF
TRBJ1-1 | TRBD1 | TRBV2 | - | TGTGCCAGCAGAGAAAGACAGGGCTCGAACACTGAAGCTTTCTTT | CASRERQGSNTEAFF
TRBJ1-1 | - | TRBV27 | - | TGTGCCAGCAGACCCCAGGGTGTGACTGAAGCTTTCTTT | CASRPQGVTEAFF
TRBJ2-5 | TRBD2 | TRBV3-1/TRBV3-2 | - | TGTGCCAGCAGCCGACTAGCGGGGGCAGGCGAGACCCAGTACTTC | CASSRLAGAGETQYF
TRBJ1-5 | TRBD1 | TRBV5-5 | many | TGTGCCAGCAGCCCGGTAGGACAGGGGAGCAATCAGCCCCAGCATTTT | CASSPVGQGSNQPQHF
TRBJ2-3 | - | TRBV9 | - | TGTGCCAGCAGCCCAGGCAGGGGCGGACTCACAGATACGCAGTATTTT | CASSPGRGGLTDTQYF
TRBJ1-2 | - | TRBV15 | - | TGTGCCACCAGCAGAGATCTCCAGGGCATGTATGGCTACACCTTC | CATSRDLQGMYGYTF
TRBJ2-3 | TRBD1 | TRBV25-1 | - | TGTGCCAGCAGTTTACTAGGGACAGCGAGCACAGATACGCAGTATTTT | CASSLLGTASTDTQYF
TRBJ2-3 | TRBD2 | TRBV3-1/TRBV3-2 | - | TGTGCCAGCAGCCAGTGGGGGGGGTCTAGCACAGATACGCAGTATTTT | CASSQWGGSSTDTQYF
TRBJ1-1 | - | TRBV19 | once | TGTGCCAGTAGTCGTTCCGTTACAGGGTGGGGGAACACTGAAGCTTTCTTT | CASSRSVTGWGNTEAFF
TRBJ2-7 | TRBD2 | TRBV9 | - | TGTGCCAGCAGCGGGCGGACTAGCGGGAGTCTATCCGAGCAGTACTTC | CASSGRTSGSLSEQYF
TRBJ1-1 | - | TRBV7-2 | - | TGTGCCAGCAGCTGGGGAGGAAAGGAGACTGAAGCTTTCTTT | CASSWGGKETEAFF
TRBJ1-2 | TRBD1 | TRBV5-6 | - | TGTGCCAGCAGCTTGGGAGGGACAGGGTTCGGCTACACCTTC | CASSLGGTGFGYTF
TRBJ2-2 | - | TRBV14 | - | TGTGCCAGCAGCGAAATCGGGACTGGAAGCACCGGGGAGCTGTTTTTT | CASSEIGTGSTGELFF
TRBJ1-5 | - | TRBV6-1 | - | TGTGCCAGCAGTGAACTGGCAGGGGATCAGCCCCAGCATTTT | CASSELAGDQPQHF
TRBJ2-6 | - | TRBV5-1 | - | TGCGCCAGCAGCTTGATGGCTTCTGGGGCCAACGTCCTGACTTTC | CASSLMASGANVLTF
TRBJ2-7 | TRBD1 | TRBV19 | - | TGTGCCAGTAAAGTTAGGGACAGCCTCCCTTACGAGCAGTACTTC | CASKVRDSLPYEQYF
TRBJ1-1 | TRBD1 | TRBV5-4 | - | TGTGCCAGCACCACAGGGGGCAGACGGGACACTGAAGCTTTCTTT | CASTTGGRRDTEAFF
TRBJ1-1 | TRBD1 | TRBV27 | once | TGTGCCAGCAGCCTTAAGGGGGCGGCTGAAGCTTTCTTT | CASSLKGAAEAFF
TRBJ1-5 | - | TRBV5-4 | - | TGTGCCAGCAGCTTGGACTTACAGCCCCAGCATTTT | CASSLDLQPQHF
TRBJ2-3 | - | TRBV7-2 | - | TGTGCCAGCAGCTCCTCCGCCCAATACTTTTATACGCAGTATTTT | CASSSSAQYFYTQYF